This TCR beta chain was observed in a study of cytomegalovirus exposure and HLA in healthy donors. The CDR3 contains 11 residues. The germline CDR1 and CDR2 sequences are DFQATT and SNEGSKA (reference sequence). The V end lost 3 bases, the J end lost 5 bases, and 8 bases lay between the germline ends. PCR used 60 Vbeta primers and 13 Jbeta primers. Clones were sequenced by immunoSEQ multiplex PCR, and TCRdb holds only the in-frame ones, with some missing. Here the sample spans roughly 150,000 clones, 80% being singletons. This clonotype was sampled from a woman aged 40 to 49 in good health and CMV-seronegative. What was sequenced was PBMCs. V usage is TRBV20-1 and J usage is TRBJ2-7; D is unclear. The CDR3 protein is CSASLGNEQYF. The CDR3 nucleotides read TGCAGTGCTAGCCTAGGTAACGAGCAGTACTTC.